The clone carrying this TCR beta chain was found a few times. The antigen is unknown. Use of 60 Vbeta and 13 Jbeta primers characterized the PCR. Generated by immunoSEQ multiplex PCR, the TCRdb table keeps only in-frame clones and is missing some. The repertoire holds under 200,000 clones, roughly 70% seen once, with 1.5% in the top ten. The data were obtained in a study of cytomegalovirus exposure and HLA in healthy donors. Regarding the study as a whole: Available immune exposure information covered CMV serostatus only. In a later analysis, fewer than 20,000 TCR beta sequences were associated with HLA alleles at 0.05 false discovery rate.

Germline-derived CDR1 and CDR2 are SGDLS and YYNGEE. With 7 bases removed from V and 3 bases from J, the gap between germline ends came to 7 bases. The CDR3 covers 11 residues. All the people who gave samples were healthy bone marrow donors. The chain is built from TRBV9 and TRBJ1-2; D unresolved. This sequence originates from a girl under 18 in good health and CMV-seronegative. Sequencing was performed on PBMCs. CDR3 coding DNA: TGTGCCAGCGGAGGACACTATGGCTACACCTTC. Translated: CASGGHYGYTF. Full variable domain (outside the CDR3, taken from reference TRBV9 and TRBJ1-2): DSGVTQTPKHLITATGQRVTLRCSPRSGDLSVYWYQQSLDQGLQFLIQYYNGEERAKGNILERFSAQQFPDLHSELNLSSLELGDSALYFCASGGHYGYTFGSGTRLTVV.